These 30 T cell receptor beta chains originate from one sample sequenced in a study of cytotoxic CD8 clonotypes in ibrutinib-treated CLL. Sequenced by immunoSEQ multiplex PCR; TCRdb stores in-frame clones only, minus some. The table includes about 140,000 clones, approximately 80% detected once. Sequencing was performed on PBMCs, taken after 36 months of ibrutinib treatment. Receptors were obtained from a human donor with chronic lymphocytic leukemia.

The chain has TRBV7-9 and TRBJ1-2, with D possibly being TRBD1 (5 bases). This CDR3 has 12 residues. The germline gives CDR1 SEHNR, CDR2 FQNEAQ (reference sequence). The V end lost 5 bases, the J end lost 4 bases, and 8 bases lay between the germline ends. The CDR3 spells CASSGQGYGYTF. CDR3 in DNA: TGTGCCAGCAGCGGTCAGGGCTATGGCTACACCTTC.

This clone appeared once. This chain connects TRBV9 to TRBJ1-1; TRBD1 aligns across 11 bases. This CDR3 spans 17 amino acids. Germline V gives CDR1 SGDLS, CDR2 YYNGEE. V was clipped by 0 bases and J by 4 bases; unmatched bases: 8. Here the CDR3 DNA reads TGTGCCAGCAGCGTAGAAGGGGACAGGGGGATTGTCACTGAAGCTTTCTTT. Its translation is CASSVEGDRGIVTEAFF.

V gene TRBV19 combines with J gene TRBJ1-2; D might be TRBD1 (5 bases). This CDR3 region has 13 residues. Trimming took off 7 bases at V and 4 bases at J, with 13 bases between the two ends. In germline, CDR1 is LNHDA, CDR2 SQIVND (reference sequence). CDR3 coding DNA: TGTGCCAGTAAAGGGGTGAATTCCTATGGCTACACCTTC. Amino acid sequence: CASKGVNSYGYTF. The full variable domain, with the rest looked up from reference TRBV19 and TRBJ1-2, is DGGITQSPKYLFRKEGQNVTLSCEQNLNHDAMYWYRQDPGQGLRLIYYSQIVNDFQKGDIAEGYSVSREKKESFPLTVTSAQKNPTAFYLCASKGVNSYGYTFGSGTRLTVV.

The J gene is TRBJ2-7, the V gene TRBV10-2, with 13 nucleotides matching TRBD2. The CDR3 loop spans 16 amino acids. The germline gives CDR1 WSHSY, CDR2 SAAADI. The V and J ends lost 7 bases and 3 bases, in that order; junction bases with no gene match: 9. CDR3 sequence: CASTTWTSGSGYEQYF. The CDR3 DNA follows: TGCGCCAGCACGACCTGGACTAGCGGGAGTGGCTACGAGCAGTACTTC.

This chain connects TRBV7-6 to TRBJ2-2, with D perhaps TRBD1 (6 bases). CDR3 length equals 15 residues. Per germline, CDR1 SGHVS and CDR2 FNYEAQ. The ends were cut back, 1 base at V and 4 bases at J, with 10 bases in the middle. The CDR3 bases are TGTGCCAGCAGCTTAGGGACAGAAATCACCGGGGAGCTGTTTTTT. Encoded protein: CASSLGTEITGELFF. Complete variable domain (other parts from reference TRBV7-6 and TRBJ2-2): GAGVSQSPRYKVTKRGQDVALRCDPISGHVSLYWYRQALGQGPEFLTYFNYEAQQDKSGLPNDRFSAERPEGSISTLTIQRTEQRDSAMYRCASSLGTEITGELFFGEGSRLTVL.

CDR3 nucleotide sequence: TGTGCCAAAAAGACAGGGGCTAAGCCCCAGCATTTT. This translates into CAKKTGAKPQHF. The V gene is TRBV19, the J gene TRBJ1-5; 8 bases are shared with TRBD1. Germline V CDR1 and CDR2: LNHDA, SQIVND (reference sequence). The CDR3 sequence is 12 residues long. Trimming removed 10 bases from V and 8 bases from J; junction bases left unmatched: 7. The variable domain in full, with the rest retrieved from reference TRBV19 and TRBJ1-5, is DGGITQSPKYLFRKEGQNVTLSCEQNLNHDAMYWYRQDPGQGLRLIYYSQIVNDFQKGDIAEGYSVSREKKESFPLTVTSAQKNPTAFYLCAKKTGAKPQHFGDGTRLSIL.

The chain combines TRBV6-5 with TRBJ2-1; 8 bases map to TRBD1. Germline V gene lookup returns CDR1 MNHEY and CDR2 SVGAGI. Losses at the gene ends were 2 bases for V and 6 bases for J; bases not matched to a gene: 6. The CDR3 loop spans 15 amino acids. Written as DNA, the CDR3 is TGTGCCAGCAGTTACAGACGAACAGGGGGCAATGAGCAGTTCTTC. Translating it yields CASSYRRTGGNEQFF.

This clone was picked up a small number of times. CDR3 loop: CASSPNGGWGEQYF. The CDR3 region has the DNA TGTGCCAGCAGCCCAAACGGAGGGTGGGGTGAGCAGTACTTC. The chain uses TRBV11-2 and TRBJ2-7; TRBD2 might be the D (6 bases). The CDR3 sequence is 14 residues long. The germline V gene has CDR1 SGHAT and CDR2 FQNNGV. The V gene lost 5 bases and the J gene lost 7 bases, with 18 bases spanning the gap.

The genes are TRBV6-1 and TRBJ2-7, with TRBD2 matching 9 bases. J was trimmed by 1 base and V by 7 bases; bases with no gene match: 8. The CDR3 contains 15 residues. Germline CDR1 and CDR2: MNHNS and SASEGT. The CDR3 DNA is TGTGCCAGCAACCCCCAAGCGGGGGGATCCTACGAGCAGTACTTC. Its protein product is CASNPQAGGSYEQYF.

The chain links TRBV10-2 to TRBJ2-7; no firm D call. Trimming shortened V by 4 bases and J by 2 bases, and 15 bases separated the two germline ends. Germline loops: CDR1 WSHSY, CDR2 SAAADI. This CDR3 spans 15 amino acids. The CDR3 region has the DNA TGCGCCAGCAGTGTGAGCACCCTAGACCCCTACGAGCAGTACTTC. Its translation: CASSVSTLDPYEQYF.

The chain joins TRBV10-3 to TRBJ2-7; 9 positions match TRBD2. Trimming removed 6 bases from V and 2 bases from J; junction bases left unmatched: 8. The V gene's germline CDR1 is ENHRY and CDR2 SYGVKD. The CDR3 has 15 amino acids. CDR3 amino acids: CAISPVAGVTYEQYF. The CDR3 DNA reads TGTGCCATCAGCCCGGTAGCGGGAGTCACCTACGAGCAGTACTTC.

This clone was recorded a few times. One end of the junction varies from germline; a read error may be responsible. The V call is TRBV6-5, the J call TRBJ2-7, with D perhaps TRBD1 (6 bases). The length of the CDR3 is 12 residues. The V gene's germline CDR1 is MNHEY and CDR2 SVGAGI. This CDR3 reads CASSYSGDEQYF. The DNA of the CDR3 is TGTGCCAGCAGCTACTCAGGGGACGAGCAGTACTTC.

V and J are TRBV19 and TRBJ2-1; no clear D. V lost 6 bases and J lost 3, with 3 bases in between. Germline CDR1 and CDR2: LNHDA and SQIVND (reference sequence). CDR3 size: 11 residues. This CDR3 reads CASRLYNEQFF. As DNA, the CDR3 is TGTGCCAGTAGACTCTACAATGAGCAGTTCTTC. The full variable domain, in which reference TRBV19 and TRBJ2-1 provide the parts outside the CDR3, is DGGITQSPKYLFRKEGQNVTLSCEQNLNHDAMYWYRQDPGQGLRLIYYSQIVNDFQKGDIAEGYSVSREKKESFPLTVTSAQKNPTAFYLCASRLYNEQFFGPGTRLTVL.

The V gene is TRBV5-1, the J gene TRBJ2-4; perhaps TRBD1 as D (6 bases). The germline V gene encodes CDR1 SGHRS and CDR2 YFSETQ. This CDR3 is built from 15 residues. Trimming took 4 bases from V and 2 from J, leaving 13 bases between them. The CDR3 DNA follows: TGCGCCAGCAGCCGTGTTGGGGGCTCCAAAAACATTCAGTACTTC. Amino acid sequence: CASSRVGGSKNIQYF.

This rearrangement joins TRBV6-5 to TRBJ1-5; 8 bases fit TRBD1. Germline CDR1 and CDR2: MNHEY and SVGAGI. J lost 7 bases, V lost 5 bases, and 10 bases had no gene match. The CDR3 contains 15 residues. CDR3 DNA sequence: TGTGCCAGCAGTGCCCAAACAGGGGGGGAACAGCCCCAGCATTTT. It codes for CASSAQTGGEQPQHF.

This clone occurred once. This chain links TRBV9 with TRBJ1-2; 7 nucleotides line up with TRBD1. Germline trimming cut 0 bases from V and 4 bases from J; bases unmatched to any gene: 18. CDR1 is SGDLS and CDR2 is YYNGEE in the germline V gene. The CDR3 runs 19 residues. The CDR3 DNA is TGTGCCAGCAGCGTAGGACTCGGGGGACAGAGTCCTGGAGGCTATGGCTACACCTTC. Protein sequence: CASSVGLGGQSPGGYGYTF.

This sequence joins TRBV5-1 and TRBJ1-4; D perhaps matches TRBD1 (6 bases). Germline V CDR1 and CDR2: SGHRS, YFSETQ. This CDR3 comprises 16 residues. V shed 4 bases and J shed 5 bases, with 18 bases lying between them. The CDR3 protein is CASSPQGPVENEKLFF. The CDR3 DNA sequence: TGCGCCAGCAGCCCACAGGGTCCGGTAGAAAATGAAAAACTGTTTTTT.

This clone was seen only once. This sequence joins TRBV5-4 and TRBJ1-4; D is unresolved. Per germline, CDR1 SGHNT and CDR2 YYREEE (reference sequence). V was shortened by 4 bases and J by 8 bases, with 18 bases between the two germline ends. This CDR3 contains 15 residues. CDR3 coding DNA: TGTGCCAGCAGCGGTGGCATCGGGGTTGGGGAAAAACTGTTTTTT. It translates to CASSGGIGVGEKLFF.

This chain uses TRBV4-1 with TRBJ1-1; D not resolved. Per the germline V gene, CDR1 is MGHRA and CDR2 is YSYEKL. With 4 bases removed from V and 3 bases from J, the gap between germline ends came to 15 bases. The length of the CDR3 is 15 residues. In DNA form, the CDR3 reads TGCGCCAGCAGCCCCAATGAGGTTGACGACACTGAAGCTTTCTTT. Its protein product is CASSPNEVDDTEAFF.

The chain carries TRBV11-3 and TRBJ2-2, with 16 bases fitting TRBD2. The germline V gene has CDR1 SGHNT and CDR2 YENEEA. V was clipped by 10 bases and J by 5 bases; unmatched bases: 4. The CDR3 extends over 15 amino acids. The CDR3: CATAGLAGGTGELFF. The CDR3 DNA reads as TGTGCCACAGCGGGACTAGCGGGGGGGACCGGGGAGCTGTTTTTT.

This clone was detected once. The chain links TRBV18 to TRBJ1-3; possible D gene TRBD1, 5 bases. Germline loops: CDR1 KGHSH, CDR2 LQKENI. V lost 6 bases to trimming and J lost 7 bases, with 13 bases between them. The CDR3 loop spans 13 amino acids. The CDR3 nucleotides read TGTGCCAGCTCGCCCGACAGTGGGAACACCATATATTTT. Protein sequence: CASSPDSGNTIYF.

This clone was recorded only once. The genes are TRBV6-5 and TRBJ2-7; D is tentatively TRBD1 or TRBD2 (7 bases each). The CDR3 runs to 14 residues. CDR1 is MNHEY, CDR2 SVGAGI, per germline. Trimming took off 2 bases at V and 5 bases at J, with 13 bases between the two ends. The CDR3 reads CASSYTQGGNEQYF. In nucleotides, the CDR3 is TGTGCCAGCAGTTACACTCAGGGGGGGAACGAGCAGTACTTC.

This clone was seen only a few times. The chain employs TRBV2 and TRBJ2-7; 10 bases align to TRBD2. The CDR3 has 15 residues. Germline V gene lookup returns CDR1 SNHLY and CDR2 FYNNEI. Unmatched junction bases numbered 2, after V lost 3 bases and J lost 0 bases. The CDR3 nucleotides are TGTGCCAGCAGTGACGGGACTAGCGCCTCCTACGAGCAGTACTTC. Amino acid sequence: CASSDGTSASYEQYF. Drawing the rest from reference TRBV2 and TRBJ2-7, the complete variable domain is EPEVTQTPSHQVTQMGQEVILRCVPISNHLYFYWYRQILGQKVEFLVSFYNNEISEKSEIFDDQFSVERPDGSNFTLKIRSTKLEDSAMYFCASSDGTSASYEQYFGPGTRLTVT.

The table lists this clone with a few counts. The gene calls are TRBV11-3 and TRBJ1-1, with D tentatively TRBD1 (5 bases). The CDR3 sequence is 14 residues long. V lost 4 bases, J lost 7 bases, and 16 bases lay in between. Per the germline V gene, CDR1 is SGHNT and CDR2 is YENEEA. For the CDR3, the DNA is TGTGCCAGCAGCTCGCATTGGGGCAGAGATGAAGCTTTCTTT. Amino acids: CASSSHWGRDEAFF.

The chain combines TRBV29-1 with TRBJ1-4, with D perhaps TRBD1 (6 bases). Germline assignment: CDR1 SQVTM and CDR2 ANQGSEA. The germline V and J ends were trimmed by 5 bases and 5 bases, with 9 bases remaining between them. The CDR3 runs to 12 residues. The CDR3 DNA sequence: TGCAGCGTTTCACAGGGCAATGAAAAACTGTTTTTT. Translation gives CSVSQGNEKLFF.

The chain recombines TRBV18 with TRBJ2-5; unclear D gene. The CDR3 sequence is 13 residues long. The germline V and J ends were trimmed by 6 bases and 4 bases, with 12 bases remaining between them. Germline-derived CDR1 and CDR2 are KGHSH and LQKENI. For the CDR3, the DNA is TGTGCCAGCTCGCTCCGGCCCCTAGAGACCCAGTACTTC. It codes for CASSLRPLETQYF.

The chain carries TRBV2 and TRBJ1-5, with 7 positions matching TRBD1. Looked up from germline, CDR1 is SNHLY and CDR2 is FYNNEI. The CDR3 has 14 amino acids. Unmatched junction bases numbered 2, after V lost 5 bases and J lost 1 base. The CDR3 nucleotides read TGTGCCAGCAGTCCGGGACAGAGCAATCAGCCCCAGCATTTT. Amino acids: CASSPGQSNQPQHF.

This chain connects TRBV18 to TRBJ2-7; no clear D gene. There are 13 residues in the CDR3. CDR1 KGHSH and CDR2 LQKENI come from the germline V gene. V dropped 0 bases and J dropped 0 bases, with 3 bases sitting between them. This CDR3 is CASSPPGSYEQYF. The CDR3 DNA reads TGTGCCAGCTCACCACCCGGCTCCTACGAGCAGTACTTC.

This clone is medium-sized. The chain recombines TRBV4-2 with TRBJ1-6; no reliable D call. The CDR3 consists of 15 residues. Germline V lookup: CDR1 LGHNA, CDR2 YNFKEQ. V lost 0 bases to trimming and J lost 7 bases, with 10 bases between them. CDR3 sequence reads: CASSQDPGLNSPLHF. The CDR3 DNA sequence: TGTGCCAGCAGCCAAGATCCGGGGTTGAATTCACCCCTCCACTTT.

A few counts support this clone. V usage is TRBV5-1 and J usage is TRBJ2-1; D gene unclear. V shed 1 base and J shed 6 bases, with 8 bases lying between them. The CDR3 loop spans 13 amino acids. Germline V gene sequence: CDR1 SGHRS, CDR2 YFSETQ. CDR3 sequence: CASSLPGLNEQFF. The DNA of the CDR3 is TGCGCCAGCAGCTTGCCTGGTCTCAATGAGCAGTTCTTC. The variable domain in full, completed from reference TRBV5-1 and TRBJ2-1, reads KAGVTQTPRYLIKTRGQQVTLSCSPISGHRSVSWYQQTPGQGLQFLFEYFSETQRNKGNFPGRFSGRQFSNSRSEMNVSTLELGDSALYLCASSLPGLNEQFFGPGTRLTVL.